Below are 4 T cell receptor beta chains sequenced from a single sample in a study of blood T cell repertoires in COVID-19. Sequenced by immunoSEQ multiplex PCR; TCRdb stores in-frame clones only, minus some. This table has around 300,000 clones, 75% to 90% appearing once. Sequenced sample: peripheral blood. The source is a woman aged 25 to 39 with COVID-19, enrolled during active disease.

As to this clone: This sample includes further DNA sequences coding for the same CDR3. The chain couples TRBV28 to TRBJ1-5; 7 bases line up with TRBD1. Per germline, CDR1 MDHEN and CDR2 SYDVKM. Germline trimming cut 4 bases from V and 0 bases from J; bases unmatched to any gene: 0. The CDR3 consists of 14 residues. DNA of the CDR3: TGTGCCAGCAGTTCAGGGGGTAGCAATCAGCCCCAGCATTTT. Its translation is CASSSGGSNQPQHF.

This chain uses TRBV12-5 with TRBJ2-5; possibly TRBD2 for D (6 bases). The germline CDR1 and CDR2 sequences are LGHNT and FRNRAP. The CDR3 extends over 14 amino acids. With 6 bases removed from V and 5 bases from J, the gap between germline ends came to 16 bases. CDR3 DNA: TGTGCTAGTGGCCCCCCGACTAGAGGCGAGACCCAGTACTTC. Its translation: CASGPPTRGETQYF.

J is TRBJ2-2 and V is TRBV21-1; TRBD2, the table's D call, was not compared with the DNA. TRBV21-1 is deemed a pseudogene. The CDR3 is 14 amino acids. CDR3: CASSSGPKAGELFF. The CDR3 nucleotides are TGTGCCAGCAGCAGCGGGCCCAAGGCCGGGGAGCTGTTTTTT.

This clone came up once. This chain's CDR3 is CASSLDVPSGNEQFF. CDR3 DNA sequence: TGTGCCAGCAGCTTAGATGTGCCTAGCGGCAATGAGCAGTTCTTC. The chain employs TRBV7-9 and TRBJ2-1; 7 bases are a match to TRBD2. Germline V gene data show CDR1 as SEHNR and CDR2 as FQNEAQ (reference sequence). V dropped 1 base and J dropped 6; count of bases not matched to a gene: 6. CDR3 size: 15 residues.